These T cell receptor beta chains were read from a single sample in a study of control samples from healthy donors and cancer patients. The protocol was immunoSEQ multiplex PCR, while the TCRdb copy is restricted to in-frame clones and leaves out a portion. The data show about 130,000 clones, with approximately 92% seen just once and 0.5% to 0.7% held by the top ten. Sequenced material: PBMCs. Every receptor here comes from an elderly man with head and neck cancer. Both conserved end residues are part of each CDR3. D genes are given only for firm matches. Where a row states a size, it is once, few, many or the class of an expanded clone; other rows omit it.

v_call: TRBV24-1; clone_size: -; d_call: TRBD1; j_call: TRBJ2-2; cdr3_aa: CATSDEDREDTGELFF; cdr3_nt: TGTGCCACCAGTGATGAGGACAGGGAGGACACCGGGGAGCTGTTTTTT
v_call: TRBV19; clone_size: once; d_call: -; j_call: TRBJ2-7; cdr3_aa: CASKIDAQIAYEQYF; cdr3_nt: TGTGCCAGTAAGATTGATGCCCAGATAGCCTACGAGCAGTACTTC
v_call: TRBV5-5; clone_size: -; d_call: -; j_call: TRBJ1-2; cdr3_aa: CASSLSQKYGYTF; cdr3_nt: TGTGCCAGCAGCTTGTCTCAGAAGTATGGCTACACCTTC
v_call: TRBV11-2; clone_size: -; d_call: TRBD1; j_call: TRBJ2-5; cdr3_aa: CASSYPGTGGRETQYF; cdr3_nt: TGTGCCAGCAGCTACCCCGGGACAGGGGGCAGAGAGACCCAGTACTTC
v_call: TRBV9; clone_size: -; d_call: -; j_call: TRBJ1-3; cdr3_aa: CASSVGVVGNTIYF; cdr3_nt: TGTGCCAGCAGCGTAGGAGTGGTTGGAAACACCATATATTTT
v_call: TRBV27; clone_size: -; d_call: TRBD2; j_call: TRBJ2-3; cdr3_aa: CASSHPWSGRASDTQYF; cdr3_nt: TGTGCCAGCAGCCACCCCTGGAGCGGGAGGGCGTCAGATACGCAGTATTTT
v_call: TRBV19; clone_size: once; d_call: -; j_call: TRBJ1-5; cdr3_aa: CASSEDDLSQPQHF; cdr3_nt: TGTGCCAGTAGTGAGGACGACCTGAGTCAGCCCCAGCATTTT
v_call: TRBV7-7; clone_size: -; d_call: -; j_call: TRBJ1-1; cdr3_aa: CASSLRQNTEAFF; cdr3_nt: TGTGCCAGCAGCTTACGCCAGAACACTGAAGCTTTCTTT
v_call: TRBV5-6; clone_size: -; d_call: TRBD2; j_call: TRBJ2-1; cdr3_aa: CASSSAGGHNEQFF; cdr3_nt: TGTGCCAGCAGCTCAGCGGGGGGGCACAATGAGCAGTTCTTC
v_call: TRBV7-2; clone_size: -; d_call: -; j_call: TRBJ2-5; cdr3_aa: CASSLAVGLQETQYF; cdr3_nt: TGTGCCAGCAGCTTAGCGGTGGGGCTGCAAGAGACCCAGTACTTC
v_call: TRBV10-3; clone_size: -; d_call: -; j_call: TRBJ1-2; cdr3_aa: CAISEQARDYGYTF; cdr3_nt: TGTGCCATCAGTGAACAGGCCAGAGACTATGGCTACACCTTC
v_call: TRBV5-4; clone_size: -; d_call: TRBD2; j_call: TRBJ2-7; cdr3_aa: CASSSSGGRAAEQYF; cdr3_nt: TGTGCCAGCAGCTCGTCAGGCGGGAGGGCCGCCGAGCAGTACTTC
v_call: TRBV11-2; clone_size: once; d_call: -; j_call: TRBJ2-1; cdr3_aa: CASSDSGFEQFF; cdr3_nt: TGTGCCAGCAGCGATAGCGGCTTTGAGCAGTTCTTC
v_call: TRBV7-9; clone_size: once; d_call: -; j_call: TRBJ2-2; cdr3_aa: CASSASPGTPNTGELFF; cdr3_nt: TGTGCCAGCAGCGCATCGCCCGGGACACCGAACACCGGGGAGCTGTTTTTT
v_call: TRBV6-5; clone_size: -; d_call: -; j_call: TRBJ2-1; cdr3_aa: CASSRRGAYNEQFF; cdr3_nt: TGTGCCAGCAGCCGGCGGGGCGCTTACAATGAGCAGTTCTTC
v_call: TRBV18; clone_size: -; d_call: -; j_call: TRBJ1-2; cdr3_aa: CASSPQQENYGYTF; cdr3_nt: TGTGCCAGCTCACCTCAACAGGAGAACTATGGCTACACCTTC
v_call: TRBV6-4; clone_size: -; d_call: -; j_call: TRBJ1-5; cdr3_aa: CASTHSGTQGGSNQPQHF; cdr3_nt: TGTGCCAGCACACATTCCGGGACTCAAGGAGGTAGCAATCAGCCCCAGCATTTT
v_call: TRBV29-1; clone_size: -; d_call: TRBD1; j_call: TRBJ1-1; cdr3_aa: CSVSGQGWTEAFF; cdr3_nt: TGCAGCGTTTCCGGACAGGGCTGGACTGAAGCTTTCTTT
v_call: TRBV27; clone_size: -; d_call: TRBD1; j_call: TRBJ2-5; cdr3_aa: CASSSSRQGLVGETQYF; cdr3_nt: TGTGCCAGCAGTTCAAGCCGACAGGGCTTGGTAGGGGAGACCCAGTACTTC
v_call: TRBV6-2/TRBV6-3; clone_size: -; d_call: TRBD2; j_call: TRBJ2-7; cdr3_aa: CASSTSGRAYEQYF; cdr3_nt: TGTGCCAGCAGTACTAGCGGGAGGGCGTACGAGCAGTACTTC
v_call: TRBV28; clone_size: -; d_call: TRBD1; j_call: TRBJ2-7; cdr3_aa: CASSRRRWDRGILTSYEQYF; cdr3_nt: TGTGCCAGCAGTCGCCGGAGATGGGACAGGGGAATTTTAACCTCCTACGAGCAGTACTTC
v_call: TRBV5-1; clone_size: once; d_call: -; j_call: TRBJ2-1; cdr3_aa: CASSEVYEQFF; cdr3_nt: TGCGCCAGCAGCGAAGTATATGAGCAGTTCTTC
v_call: TRBV6-5; clone_size: -; d_call: -; j_call: TRBJ1-2; cdr3_aa: CASSYASGRSYTF; cdr3_nt: TGTGCCAGCAGTTACGCCTCGGGGCGAAGCTACACCTTC
v_call: TRBV6-2/TRBV6-3; clone_size: few; d_call: TRBD2; j_call: TRBJ2-7; cdr3_aa: CASSYSPSGSPHEQYF; cdr3_nt: TGTGCCAGCAGTTACAGCCCCAGCGGGAGCCCCCACGAGCAGTACTTC
v_call: TRBV10-3; clone_size: -; d_call: -; j_call: TRBJ1-5; cdr3_aa: CAISETAGSNQPQHF; cdr3_nt: TGTGCCATCAGTGAGACTGCCGGCAGCAATCAGCCCCAGCATTTT
v_call: TRBV5-4; clone_size: -; d_call: TRBD2; j_call: TRBJ2-5; cdr3_aa: CASSPKREGRETQYF; cdr3_nt: TGTGCCAGCAGCCCCAAGCGGGAGGGCCGAGAGACCCAGTACTTC
v_call: TRBV7-9; clone_size: -; d_call: -; j_call: TRBJ1-1; cdr3_aa: CASSWSGRNTEAFF; cdr3_nt: TGTGCCAGCAGCTGGTCAGGGAGGAACACTGAAGCTTTCTTT
v_call: TRBV9; clone_size: -; d_call: -; j_call: TRBJ1-1; cdr3_aa: CASSVDRYTEAFF; cdr3_nt: TGTGCCAGCAGCGTAGACAGGTACACTGAAGCTTTCTTT
v_call: TRBV25-1; clone_size: -; d_call: -; j_call: TRBJ1-5; cdr3_aa: CASSLWGNQPQHF; cdr3_nt: TGTGCCAGCAGCCTGTGGGGCAATCAGCCCCAGCATTTT
v_call: TRBV21-1; clone_size: -; d_call: -; j_call: TRBJ2-2; cdr3_aa: CASSKDRGRSGELFF; cdr3_nt: TGTGCCAGCAGCAAGGATCGAGGGAGGTCCGGGGAGCTGTTTTTT
v_call: TRBV7-6; clone_size: few; d_call: TRBD2; j_call: TRBJ2-3; cdr3_aa: CASSPRTSSDTQYF; cdr3_nt: TGTGCCAGCAGCCCCCGGACTAGCTCGGATACGCAGTATTTT
v_call: TRBV4-1; clone_size: -; d_call: -; j_call: TRBJ2-1; cdr3_aa: CASSRNAEGEQFF; cdr3_nt: TGCGCCAGCAGCAGAAACGCCGAGGGTGAGCAGTTCTTC
v_call: TRBV21-1; clone_size: -; d_call: -; j_call: TRBJ2-6; cdr3_aa: CASRTGPYSGANVLTF; cdr3_nt: TGTGCCAGCCGGACAGGACCCTACTCTGGGGCCAACGTCCTGACTTTC
v_call: TRBV11-2; clone_size: -; d_call: -; j_call: TRBJ1-2; cdr3_aa: CASSRVRGDGYTF; cdr3_nt: TGTGCCAGCAGCCGAGTGCGCGGGGACGGCTACACCTTC
v_call: TRBV10-1; clone_size: -; d_call: -; j_call: TRBJ2-7; cdr3_aa: CASSGPPSYEQYF; cdr3_nt: TGCGCCAGCAGCGGACCTCCATCCTACGAGCAGTACTTC
v_call: TRBV19; clone_size: -; d_call: TRBD1; j_call: TRBJ2-2; cdr3_aa: CASSLQGGRNTGELFF; cdr3_nt: TGTGCCAGTAGTCTACAGGGGGGACGGAACACCGGGGAGCTGTTTTTT
v_call: TRBV23-1; clone_size: -; d_call: -; j_call: TRBJ1-3; cdr3_aa: CASRGGSGNTIYF; cdr3_nt: TGCGCCAGCAGAGGGGGATCTGGAAACACCATATATTTT
v_call: TRBV7-9; clone_size: -; d_call: -; j_call: TRBJ1-1; cdr3_aa: CASTPLTEAFF; cdr3_nt: TGTGCCAGCACCCCTCTAACTGAAGCTTTCTTT
v_call: TRBV19; clone_size: -; d_call: TRBD1; j_call: TRBJ2-7; cdr3_aa: CATADRAYPTYEQYF; cdr3_nt: TGTGCCACCGCGGACAGGGCCTACCCTACCTACGAGCAGTACTTC
v_call: TRBV9; clone_size: -; d_call: -; j_call: TRBJ2-2; cdr3_aa: CASSVVSGTNTGELFF; cdr3_nt: TGTGCCAGCAGCGTAGTTTCGGGGACGAACACCGGGGAGCTGTTTTTT
v_call: TRBV7-9; clone_size: -; d_call: TRBD1; j_call: TRBJ2-1; cdr3_aa: CASSLTRDRRPNEQFF; cdr3_nt: TGTGCCAGCAGCTTGACCCGGGACAGGCGTCCCAATGAGCAGTTCTTC
v_call: TRBV11-2; clone_size: -; d_call: -; j_call: TRBJ2-2; cdr3_aa: CASSLPTMGELFF; cdr3_nt: TGTGCCAGCAGCTTACCCACAATGGGGGAGCTGTTTTTT
v_call: TRBV29-1; clone_size: once; d_call: -; j_call: TRBJ1-2; cdr3_aa: CSAFGEGSYGYTF; cdr3_nt: TGCAGCGCGTTCGGGGAGGGATCCTATGGCTACACCTTC
v_call: TRBV7-2; clone_size: -; d_call: TRBD1; j_call: TRBJ1-4; cdr3_aa: CASSLVGTGFEKLFF; cdr3_nt: TGTGCCAGCAGCTTAGTTGGGACAGGGTTTGAAAAACTGTTTTTT
v_call: TRBV5-4; clone_size: -; d_call: -; j_call: TRBJ2-7; cdr3_aa: CASSLADPYEQYF; cdr3_nt: TGTGCCAGCAGCTTGGCCGATCCCTACGAGCAGTACTTC
v_call: TRBV27; clone_size: -; d_call: TRBD1; j_call: TRBJ2-2; cdr3_aa: CASSIRYRGRPGELFF; cdr3_nt: TGTGCCAGCAGTATAAGATACAGGGGGCGTCCCGGGGAGCTGTTTTTT
v_call: TRBV12-5; clone_size: -; d_call: -; j_call: TRBJ2-3; cdr3_aa: CASGLLSGYTDTQYF; cdr3_nt: TGTGCTAGTGGTTTGCTATCAGGGTACACAGATACGCAGTATTTT